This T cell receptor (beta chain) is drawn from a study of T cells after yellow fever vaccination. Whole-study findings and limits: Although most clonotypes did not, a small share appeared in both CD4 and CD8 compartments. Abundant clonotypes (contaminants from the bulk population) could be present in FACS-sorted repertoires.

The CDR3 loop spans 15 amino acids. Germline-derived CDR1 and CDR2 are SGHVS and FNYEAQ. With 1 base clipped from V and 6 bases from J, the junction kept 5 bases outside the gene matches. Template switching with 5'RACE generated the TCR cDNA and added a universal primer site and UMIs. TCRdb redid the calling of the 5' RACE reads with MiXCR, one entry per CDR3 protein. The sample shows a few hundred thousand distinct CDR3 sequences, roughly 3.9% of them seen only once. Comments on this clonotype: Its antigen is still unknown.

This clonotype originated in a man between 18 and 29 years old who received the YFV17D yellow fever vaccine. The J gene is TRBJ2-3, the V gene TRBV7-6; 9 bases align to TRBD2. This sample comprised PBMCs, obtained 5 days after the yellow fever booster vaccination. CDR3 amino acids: CASSLGLADRDTQYF. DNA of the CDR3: TGTGCCAGCAGCTTAGGACTAGCGGATCGGGATACGCAGTATTTT.